The subject of this entry is one T cell receptor (beta chain). Its specificity is not known. This specimen belongs to a study of cytomegalovirus exposure and HLA in healthy donors. General study points: CMV serostatus was the only recorded immune exposure for donors. In vitro assays verified that three CMV-associated chains recognized CMV antigens specifically. Later work found most CMV-associated TCR beta chains apparently HLA-restricted.

Samples came from healthy bone marrow donors. PCR amplification relied on 60 Vbeta primers (plus 13 Jbeta primers). Libraries were prepared by immunoSEQ multiplex PCR; TCRdb keeps only in-frame clonotypes and omits some of them. The table shows 150,000 to 200,000 clones, with 76% occurring only once. Germline V gives CDR1 MNHNS, CDR2 SASEGT. The CDR3 loop spans 14 amino acids. The sample consisted of PBMCs. The J gene is TRBJ2-5, the V gene TRBV6-1; unclear D gene. The J call may be faulty, since TRBJ2-7 better matches the DNA end. This sequence originates from a woman in her twenties or thirties in good health and CMV-seropositive. The CDR3 DNA sequence: TGTGCCAGCAGGGCCTACACTGGGGCCTACGAGCAGTACTTC. It translates to CASRAYTGAYEQYF.